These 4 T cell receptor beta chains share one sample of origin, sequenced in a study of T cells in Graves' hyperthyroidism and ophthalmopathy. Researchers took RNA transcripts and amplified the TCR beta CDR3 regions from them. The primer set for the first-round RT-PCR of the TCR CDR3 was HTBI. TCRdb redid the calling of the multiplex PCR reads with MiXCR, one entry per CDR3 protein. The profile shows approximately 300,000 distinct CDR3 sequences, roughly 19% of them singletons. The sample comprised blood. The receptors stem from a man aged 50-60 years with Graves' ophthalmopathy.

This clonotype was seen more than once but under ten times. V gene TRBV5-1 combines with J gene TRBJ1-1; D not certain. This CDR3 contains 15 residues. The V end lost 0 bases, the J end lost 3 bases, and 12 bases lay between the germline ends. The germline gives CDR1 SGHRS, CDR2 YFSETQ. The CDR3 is CASSLDSSPDTEAFF. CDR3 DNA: TGCGCCAGCAGCTTGGACAGCTCCCCGGACACTGAAGCTTTCTTT.

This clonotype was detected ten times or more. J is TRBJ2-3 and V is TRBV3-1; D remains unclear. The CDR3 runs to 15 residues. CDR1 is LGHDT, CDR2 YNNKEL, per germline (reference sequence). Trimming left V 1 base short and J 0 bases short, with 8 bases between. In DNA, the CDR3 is TGTGCCAGCAGCCAAGTAGGAGCTAGCACAGATACGCAGTATTTT. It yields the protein CASSQVGASTDTQYF.

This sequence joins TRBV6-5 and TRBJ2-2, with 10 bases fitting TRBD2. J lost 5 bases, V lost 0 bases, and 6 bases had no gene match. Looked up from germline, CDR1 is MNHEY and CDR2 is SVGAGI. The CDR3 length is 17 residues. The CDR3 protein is CASSYSPAGGGTGELFF. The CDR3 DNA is TGTGCCAGCAGTTACTCTCCAGCGGGAGGGGGGACCGGGGAGCTGTTTTTT.

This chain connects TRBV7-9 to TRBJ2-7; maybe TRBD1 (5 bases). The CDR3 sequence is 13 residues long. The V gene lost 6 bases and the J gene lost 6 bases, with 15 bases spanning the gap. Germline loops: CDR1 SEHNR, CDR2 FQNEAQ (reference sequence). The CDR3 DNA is TGTGCCAGCAGTAGGCAGGGTAGGAGCGAGCAGTACTTC. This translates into CASSRQGRSEQYF.